These 5 T cell receptor beta chains were all obtained from the same sample, sequenced in a study of beta chain features in type 1 diabetes. As every portion of the isolated RNA was reverse transcribed, the sequencing read expressed TCRB transcripts. Profiling relied on immunoSEQ multiplex PCR, and the TCRdb table lists in-frame clones only, not all of them. The profile shows about 350,000 clones, around a fifth of them singletons. The sequenced sample was naive CD4+ T cells from blood. These receptors came from a woman between 18 and 29 years old in good health.

This clone was counted only a few times. The sample holds other DNA sequences that translate to the same CDR3. The J gene is TRBJ1-2, the V gene TRBV7-9; no clear D. V lost 1 base to trimming and J lost 4 bases, with 4 bases between them. This CDR3 has 12 residues. Germline V gene lookup returns CDR1 SEHNR and CDR2 FQNEAQ (reference sequence). The CDR3: CASSLDSYGYTF. CDR3 DNA sequence: TGTGCCAGCAGCTTAGACAGCTATGGCTACACCTTC.

This clone turned up a few times. J is TRBJ2-7 and V is TRBV7-2, with 7 bases lining up with TRBD1. CDR3 length: 15 residues. V shed 5 bases, J shed 1 base, and the junction held 8 bases outside the gene matches. Germline values: CDR1 SGHTA, CDR2 FQGNSA. CDR3 sequence (DNA): TGTGCCAGCAGCGCCTCCGGGACAGCATCCTACGAGCAGTACTTC. It yields the protein CASSASGTASYEQYF.

In its sample, this clone was seen a few times. V and J are TRBV25-1 and TRBJ1-5; 7 bases fit TRBD1. V lost 4 bases to trimming and J lost 11 bases; unmatched junction nucleotides: 14. There are 15 residues in the CDR3. CDR1 and CDR2 (germline): MGHDK, SYGVNS. The CDR3 bases are TGTGCCAGCAGTGGAGAGTCCGGGACAGTTAAGTCCCAGCATTTT. The encoded protein is CASSGESGTVKSQHF. The full variable domain, in which reference TRBV25-1 and TRBJ1-5 provide the parts outside the CDR3, is EADIYQTPRYLVIGTGKKITLECSQTMGHDKMYWYQQDPGMELHLIHYSYGVNSTEKGDLSSESTVSRIRTEHFPLTLESARPSHTSQYLCASSGESGTVKSQHFGDGTRLSIL.

The CDR3 DNA reads as TGTGCCAGCAGCTTAGGACGGGTGGCCAAAAACATTCAGTACTTC. It translates to CASSLGRVAKNIQYF. The J gene is TRBJ2-4, the V gene TRBV11-2; D unresolved. Trimming took off 1 base at V and 1 base at J, with 8 bases between the two ends. This CDR3 spans 15 amino acids. Germline V gives CDR1 SGHAT, CDR2 FQNNGV.

V and J are TRBV10-3 and TRBJ1-1, with TRBD1 as a possible D gene (6 bases). Trimming stripped 6 bases from V and 4 bases from J, with 12 bases between. Germline assignment: CDR1 ENHRY and CDR2 SYGVKD. The CDR3 runs 13 residues. The CDR3 region is CAIREGGSTEAFF. In DNA, the CDR3 is TGTGCCATCAGGGAAGGGGGATCCACTGAAGCTTTCTTT.